One TCR beta chain is described in this entry. No antigen is known for it. What was sequenced were expressed TCRB transcripts, since all of the isolated RNA had been reverse transcribed. Profiling relied on immunoSEQ multiplex PCR, and the TCRdb table lists in-frame clones only, not all of them. The table has about 700,000 clones, around 15% seen once; the top ten hold less than 0.025%. The data were obtained in a study of beta chain features in type 1 diabetes. Looked up from germline, CDR1 is MNHEY and CDR2 is SMNVEV (reference sequence). V was clipped by 3 bases and J by 5 bases; unmatched bases: 3. The CDR3 covers 14 residues. Findings and limits, study-wide: Moderate but significant shortening of TCRB CDR3s was recorded in all four CD4+ subsets from Type 1 diabetes patients.

What was sequenced was naive CD4+ T cells from blood. The sequence was collected from a man aged 18 to 29 with type 1 diabetes. The chain is built from TRBV27 and TRBJ2-1; 8 nucleotides line up with TRBD2. DNA of the CDR3: TGTGCCAGCAGTTTGGGCGGGGGGAACAATGAGCAGTTCTTC. Translating gives CASSLGGGNNEQFF.